This TCR beta chain was obtained from a study of T cell changes during pregnancy in multiple sclerosis. The protocol was immunoSEQ multiplex PCR, while the TCRdb copy is restricted to in-frame clones and leaves out a portion. The profile shows roughly 52,000 clones, 90% to 95% of them singletons. Trimming stripped 5 bases from V and 4 bases from J, with 18 bases between. Germline-derived CDR1 and CDR2 are MDHEN and SYDVKM. The CDR3 sequence is 16 residues long. The sequence derives from a female donor with multiple sclerosis, enrolled in a pregnancy study. The V call is TRBV28, the J call TRBJ1-3; a weak D match, TRBD1 (5 bases). Sequenced material: CD8+ T cells from peripheral blood mononuclear cells, taken before pregnancy. In DNA form, the CDR3 reads TGTGCCAGCAGTCCCTTGCCGGGGGGGTCGGGAAACACCATATATTTT. This codes for CASSPLPGGSGNTIYF.